These T cell receptor beta chains were read from a single sample in a study of T cell repertoires in cytomegalovirus infection. Their cognate antigens are unknown. TCRdb fed the reads into MiXCR, producing one record per CDR3 protein. The sample has around 130,000 distinct CDR3 sequences, under 30% seen once; the top ten hold almost 35%. Sequences were obtained from PBMCs, sequenced either directly or after in vitro stimulation (not recorded which). The receptors stem from a human donor in good health (CMV status not recorded). Some clones in this sample may be carry-over from other donors' samples. Both conserved end residues are part of each CDR3. D genes are given only for firm matches. Only part of the rows carry a size: once, few, many, or a class if the clone is expanded.

TRBV18	-	TRBJ2-7	few	TGTGCCAGCTCACCACTAGGGGGAGGGGGCGAATACGAGCAGTACTTC	CASSPLGGGGEYEQYF
TRBV5-1	-	TRBJ1-1	few	TGCGCCAGCAGCCCCGACGGGGGACGGCCTGAAGCTTTCTTT	CASSPDGGRPEAFF
TRBV5-5	TRBD1	TRBJ1-2	many	TGTGCCAGCAGCGCGACAGGGAGCCCCCTCACTAACTATGGCTACACCTTC	CASSATGSPLTNYGYTF
TRBV5-1	TRBD2	TRBJ2-3	many	TGCGCCAGCAGCTTGGATAGCGGGACTAGCACAGATACGCAGTATTTT	CASSLDSGTSTDTQYF
TRBV6-5	TRBD1	TRBJ2-7	-	TGTGCCAGCAGTCGGACAGGACAGAACGAGCAGTACTTC	CASSRTGQNEQYF
TRBV11-3	TRBD2	TRBJ2-1	-	TGTGCCAGCAGCTCTCTAGCGGGAGGATACCGTCTAGGGTCAGATGAGCAGTTCTTC	CASSSLAGGYRLGSDEQFF
TRBV24-1	-	TRBJ2-1	once	TGTGCCACCAGTGAGGACAGTTACAATGAGCAGTTCTTC	CATSEDSYNEQFF
TRBV18	-	TRBJ1-2	few	TGTGCCAGCTCCAAGACCGGGTCCTCTTATGGCTACACCTTC	CASSKTGSSYGYTF
TRBV5-6	-	TRBJ1-2	-	TGTGCCAGCAGGTCGGTCGGGGCCAGGGGTAATGGCTACACCTTC	CASRSVGARGNGYTF
TRBV27	-	TRBJ2-1	-	TGTGCCAGCAGTTTATACGCGGTGAACAATGAGCAGTTCTTC	CASSLYAVNNEQFF
TRBV25-1	-	TRBJ1-4	few	TGTGCCAGAAACGAGCATACGGTGTCGGGTGAAAAACTGTTTTTT	CARNEHTVSGEKLFF
TRBV23-1	-	TRBJ2-3	many	TGCGCCAGCAGCCGGGGGGCTTTTAGCACAGATACGCAGTATTTT	CASSRGAFSTDTQYF
TRBV10-3	-	TRBJ2-7	many	TGTGCCATCAGTGAGTCGAAAGGAAGCTCCTACGAGCAGTACTTC	CAISESKGSSYEQYF
TRBV7-2	-	TRBJ2-5	few	TGTGCCAGCAGCGAACAAGGAGGGGGGGAGACCCAGTACTTC	CASSEQGGGETQYF
TRBV4-3	-	TRBJ2-1	few	TGCGCCAGCAGCCGAGGGGTTAAGGAGGATGAGCAGTTCTTC	CASSRGVKEDEQFF
TRBV4-2	-	TRBJ2-2	few	TGTGCCAGCAGCCAAGATCTTGGAACTGGATCCGGGGAGCTGTTTTTT	CASSQDLGTGSGELFF
TRBV18	-	TRBJ2-2	-	TGTGCCAGCTCACCAGTAGACGACGGCACCGGGGAGCTGTTTTTT	CASSPVDDGTGELFF
TRBV12-3/TRBV12-4	TRBD2	TRBJ2-1	once	TGTGCCAGCAGTTCTGCGGGAGACAATGAGCAGTTCTTC	CASSSAGDNEQFF
TRBV11-2	TRBD2	TRBJ2-1	many	TGTGCCAGCAGCTACAGCCCGACTAGCGGGAGGGTTTACAATGAGCAGTTCTTC	CASSYSPTSGRVYNEQFF
TRBV7-2	-	TRBJ2-2	-	TGTGCCAGCAGCGCGATGCCGAGGGCCGGAACCGGGGAGCTGTTTTTT	CASSAMPRAGTGELFF
TRBV7-2	-	TRBJ1-1	-	TGTACCAGCAGCTTAGCTACTATGAACACTGAAGCTTTCTTT	CTSSLATMNTEAFF
TRBV7-2	-	TRBJ2-1	many	TGTGCCAGCAGCTTAATGGGGAACAATGAGCAGTTCTTC	CASSLMGNNEQFF
TRBV20-1	-	TRBJ2-1	-	TGCAGTGCTACCCATACTAGCTCCTACAATGAGCAGTTCTTC	CSATHTSSYNEQFF
TRBV7-2	-	TRBJ2-1	many	TGTGCCAGCAGCTTCCAACGGGACATTGAGCAGTTCTTC	CASSFQRDIEQFF
TRBV10-2	-	TRBJ2-1	-	TGCGCCAGCAGTGAGTCGGGGTTGCACAATGAGCAGTTCTTC	CASSESGLHNEQFF
TRBV28	TRBD2	TRBJ2-7	many	TGTGCCAGCAGTTTGGGGACTAGCGGGAGCAAAAGCTACGAGCAGTACTTC	CASSLGTSGSKSYEQYF
TRBV29-1	-	TRBJ1-5	-	TGCAGCGTTGAAGGCCCGGCCAATCAGCCCCAGCATTTT	CSVEGPANQPQHF
TRBV7-2	-	TRBJ1-3	few	TGTGCCAGCAGTCCGACCGTGCGCTCTGGAAACACCATATATTTT	CASSPTVRSGNTIYF
TRBV7-8	-	TRBJ2-3	-	TGTGCCAGCAGCTTAGGTGGGGGGGCGTGGGTTGAAGATACGCAGTATTTT	CASSLGGGAWVEDTQYF
TRBV7-9	-	TRBJ2-3	many	TGTGCCAGCAGCCCCCTCGCCTCCACAGATACGCAGTATTTT	CASSPLASTDTQYF
TRBV12-3/TRBV12-4	TRBD1	TRBJ2-2	few	TGTGCCAGCAGTTTCGGGACAGGGCACATCGGGGAGCTGTTTTTT	CASSFGTGHIGELFF
TRBV7-2	-	TRBJ2-3	many	TGTGCCAGCAGCTTTTCGCGGCGCACAGATACGCAGTATTTT	CASSFSRRTDTQYF
TRBV7-2	-	TRBJ2-6	many	TGTGCCAGCAGCTTAGTGTTCGCGGGACCCCTTTCTGGGGCCAACGTCCTGACTTTC	CASSLVFAGPLSGANVLTF
TRBV7-8	-	TRBJ2-2	-	TGTGCCAGCAGCCCCGGGCGGCGGACTAACACCGGGGAGCTGTTTTTT	CASSPGRRTNTGELFF
TRBV6-1	-	TRBJ2-1	few	TGTGCCAGCAGTGAAAGAGTAGGGGACAATGAGCAGTTCTTC	CASSERVGDNEQFF
TRBV11-2	-	TRBJ2-3	-	TGTGCCAGCAGCTTATCAAGCGGGTCAAGCACAGATACGCAGTATTTT	CASSLSSGSSTDTQYF
TRBV2	-	TRBJ2-5	-	TGTGCCAGCAGTGGGCGCAGTGGAGAGACCCAGTACTTC	CASSGRSGETQYF
TRBV7-9	-	TRBJ2-1	-	TGTGCCAGCAGCTTATTGAGTGGGTCCTACAATGAGCAGTTCTTC	CASSLLSGSYNEQFF
TRBV7-3	-	TRBJ2-1	-	TGTGCCAGCAGCTTAAAGGCGGGATTCTACAATGAGCAGTTCTTC	CASSLKAGFYNEQFF
TRBV7-4	-	TRBJ2-1	-	TGTGCCAGCAGCGCCGAGGTCGATACTCGGTACAATGAGCAGTTCTTC	CASSAEVDTRYNEQFF
TRBV12-3/TRBV12-4	-	TRBJ1-2	many	TGTGCCAGCAGACACCCCTTAGGTGGGACCGCTGGCTACACCTTC	CASRHPLGGTAGYTF
TRBV27	-	TRBJ2-5	few	TGTGCCAGCAGTTCCTCATCAGGGGTACAAGAGACCCAGTACTTC	CASSSSSGVQETQYF
TRBV7-2	TRBD1	TRBJ1-2	many	TGTGCCAGCAGCTTAGGACAGGGGCGCTATGGCTACACCTTC	CASSLGQGRYGYTF
TRBV27	-	TRBJ1-4	-	TGTGCCAGCAGTCTACAGGGCTTCCGAGAAAAACTGTTTTTT	CASSLQGFREKLFF
TRBV6-1	-	TRBJ2-1	few	TGTGCCAGCAGTCACATGGGGTACGGGAGAGTTATAGATGAGCAGTTCTTC	CASSHMGYGRVIDEQFF
TRBV19	-	TRBJ2-1	-	TGTGCCAGTAGTATAGGATCCCCGAGCTTGGTTGCCTACAATGAGCAGTTCTTC	CASSIGSPSLVAYNEQFF
TRBV28	TRBD2	TRBJ2-1	medium-sized	TGTGCCAGCAGAACTCTAGCGGGTGCTTCAAATGAGCAGTTCTTC	CASRTLAGASNEQFF
TRBV12-3/TRBV12-4	TRBD1	TRBJ2-1	few	TGTGCCAGCAGTTTCAGGGGGACCGACAATGAGCAGTTCTTC	CASSFRGTDNEQFF
TRBV29-1	-	TRBJ1-5	-	TGCAGCGTTGCTCAGGGACTAGATCAGCCCCAGCATTTT	CSVAQGLDQPQHF
TRBV7-2	TRBD2	TRBJ2-3	few	TGTGCCAGCAGGAAGCCGGGACTACCATTCCGGGATACGCAGTATTTT	CASRKPGLPFRDTQYF
TRBV7-8	-	TRBJ2-5	few	TGTGCCAGCAGCTTAAATTATAGGGAAACCCGTAGCCAAGAGACCCAGTACTTC	CASSLNYRETRSQETQYF
TRBV7-2	-	TRBJ1-3	-	TGTGCCAGCAGCCCCAGAATCTCTGGAAACACCATATATTTT	CASSPRISGNTIYF
TRBV28	TRBD2	TRBJ2-7	few	TGTGCCAGCAGTCGGGGGGGGACCTACGAGCAGTACTTC	CASSRGGTYEQYF
TRBV7-3	TRBD2	TRBJ2-7	many	TGTGCCAGCAGCTTACTGGGACTAGCGGTTGGGGGGCGGCGCTACGAGCAGTACTTC	CASSLLGLAVGGRRYEQYF